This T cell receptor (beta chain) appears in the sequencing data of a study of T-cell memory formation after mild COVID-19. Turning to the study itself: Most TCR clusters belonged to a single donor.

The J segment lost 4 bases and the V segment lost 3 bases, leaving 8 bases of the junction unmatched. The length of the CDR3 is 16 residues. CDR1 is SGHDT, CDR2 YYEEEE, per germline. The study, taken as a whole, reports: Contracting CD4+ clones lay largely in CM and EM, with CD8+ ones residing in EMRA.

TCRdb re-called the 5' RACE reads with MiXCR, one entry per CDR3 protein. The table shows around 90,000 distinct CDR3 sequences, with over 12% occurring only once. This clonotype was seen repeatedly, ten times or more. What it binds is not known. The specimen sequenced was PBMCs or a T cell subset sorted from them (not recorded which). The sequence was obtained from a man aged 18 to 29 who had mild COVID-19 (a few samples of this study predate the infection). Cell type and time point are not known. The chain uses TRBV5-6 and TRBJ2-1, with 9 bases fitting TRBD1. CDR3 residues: CASSSGDRVFYNEQFF. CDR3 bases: TGTGCCAGCAGCTCAGGGGACAGGGTCTTTTACAATGAGCAGTTCTTC.